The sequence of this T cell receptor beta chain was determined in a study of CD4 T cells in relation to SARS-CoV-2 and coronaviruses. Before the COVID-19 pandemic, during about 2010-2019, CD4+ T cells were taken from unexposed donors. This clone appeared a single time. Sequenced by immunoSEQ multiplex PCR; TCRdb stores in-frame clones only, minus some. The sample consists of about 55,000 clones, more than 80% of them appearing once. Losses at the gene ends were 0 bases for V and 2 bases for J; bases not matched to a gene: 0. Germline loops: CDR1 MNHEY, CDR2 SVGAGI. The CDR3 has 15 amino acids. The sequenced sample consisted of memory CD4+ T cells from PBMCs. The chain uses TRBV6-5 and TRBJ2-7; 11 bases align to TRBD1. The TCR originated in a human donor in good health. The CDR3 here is CASSYSGQGAYEQYF. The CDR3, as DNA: TGTGCCAGCAGTTACTCGGGACAGGGGGCCTACGAGCAGTACTTC.